The subject of this entry is one T cell receptor (beta chain). Its antigen is still unknown. The method was immunoSEQ multiplex PCR; TCRdb's version includes in-frame clones alone and lacks a portion of them. The sample holds approximately 84,000 clones, roughly nine tenths seen once. The entry originates in a study of T cell responses to AZD1222 COVID-19 vaccine. Study-level information: Both about-4-week and about-12-week second-dose recipients were combined.

Findings and limits, study-wide: Clonal diversity was possibly underestimated; the donors were predominantly white British and more often female. Regions 160-218 and 743-854 held dominance among vaccine-associated CD4 TCRs, which spanned spike. At baseline, just a handful of AZD1222 recipients tested seropositive.

The length of the CDR3 is 13 residues. Germline CDR1 reads SGHRS; CDR2 reads YFSETQ. Trimming pared 3 bases from V and 1 base from J, leaving 7 bases between. The clonotype was recovered from an adult in good health. This chain links TRBV5-1 with TRBJ2-5; D is uncertain. Sequences were derived from peripheral blood, sampled on day 0 of AZD1222 vaccination. This CDR3 is CASSSGIQETQYF. CDR3 sequence (DNA): TGCGCCAGCAGCTCGGGCATCCAAGAGACCCAGTACTTC.